Below are 25 T cell receptor beta chains sequenced from a single sample in a study of vaccination effects on CD4 cells after COVID-19. For these TCRs, the target antigens are not known. Sequencing followed a ViraFEST assay step that expanded antigen-specific CD4+ T cells with viral peptide pools. After roughly 11 days in culture, the CD4+ T cells were isolated. Vaccine recipients had no previous SARS-CoV-2 infection; their nucleocapsid antibodies were negative. Profiling relied on immunoSEQ multiplex PCR, and the TCRdb table lists in-frame clones only, not all of them. The sample has over 25,000 clones; under 75% are singletons. The starting material was CD4+ T cells from PBMCs cultured with SARS-CoV-2 spike peptides, obtained before COVID-19 vaccination. The source is a human donor who received a COVID-19 vaccine.

This chain joins TRBV10-1 and TRBJ2-7; D gene uncertain. Germline lookup yields CDR1 WNHNN and CDR2 SYGVQD (reference sequence). CDR3 length: 13 amino acids. V was shortened by 1 base and J by 6 bases, with 10 bases between the two germline ends. DNA of the CDR3: TGCGCCAGCAGTGAGTTTTCAGGCAGCGAGCAGTACTTC. Residues: CASSEFSGSEQYF.

In its sample, this clone was seen a few times. The gene calls are TRBV19 and TRBJ1-5; weak D call: TRBD1 (5 bases). Germline V gives CDR1 LNHDA, CDR2 SQIVND (reference sequence). The CDR3 is 15 residues long. V was cut by 5 bases and J by 0 bases, with 11 bases left in between. The CDR3: CASSDSLDSNQPQHF. The CDR3 region has the DNA TGTGCCAGTAGTGACAGCCTAGATAGCAATCAGCCCCAGCATTTT. The complete variable domain, with remaining parts taken from reference TRBV19 and TRBJ1-5, reads DGGITQSPKYLFRKEGQNVTLSCEQNLNHDAMYWYRQDPGQGLRLIYYSQIVNDFQKGDIAEGYSVSREKKESFPLTVTSAQKNPTAFYLCASSDSLDSNQPQHFGDGTRLSIL.

The chain has TRBV6-5 and TRBJ1-5; no clear D gene. The length of the CDR3 is 15 residues. Germline V gene data show CDR1 as MNHEY and CDR2 as SVGAGI. Trimming shortened V by 0 bases and J by 6 bases, and 12 bases separated the two germline ends. CDR3 sequence reads: CASSYSGTKLQPQHF. Written as DNA, the CDR3 is TGTGCCAGCAGTTACTCCGGCACCAAACTTCAGCCCCAGCATTTT.

This clone was detected only a few times. V gene TRBV19 combines with J gene TRBJ2-2, with 9 bases aligning to TRBD1. CDR1 is LNHDA and CDR2 is SQIVND in the germline V gene (reference sequence). V was pared by 3 bases and J by 11 bases, with 7 bases of the junction left unmatched. The CDR3 runs 14 residues. CDR3 in amino acids: CASSIGTGNGELFF. In DNA form, the CDR3 reads TGTGCCAGTAGTATTGGGACAGGGAATGGCGAGCTGTTTTTT.

This clone was seen only once. V usage is TRBV24-1 and J usage is TRBJ2-1, with 10 bases lining up with TRBD2. With 7 bases clipped from V and 0 bases from J, the junction kept 11 bases outside the gene matches. This CDR3 has 18 amino acids. Germline V gene lookup returns CDR1 KGHDR and CDR2 SFDVKD. The CDR3 DNA reads as TGTGCCACCAGGGCCAGCGGGGGGGAGAGGAGCTCCTACAATGAGCAGTTCTTC. Translating it yields CATRASGGERSSYNEQFF.

In its sample, this clone was seen a few times. This chain joins TRBV12-3 or TRBV12-4 and TRBJ1-1; tentatively, D is TRBD1 (5 bases). The V end lost 6 bases, the J end lost 7 bases, and 15 bases lay between the germline ends. The CDR3 has 13 residues. Here the CDR3 DNA reads TGTGCCAGCAGCTTCGCGGGACTCGGTGAAGCTTTCTTT. This codes for CASSFAGLGEAFF.

The CDR3 loop is CASSPRGSRIEKLFF. The CDR3 coding sequence is TGTGCCAGCTCACCGCGGGGGTCCCGAATCGAAAAACTGTTTTTT. This rearrangement joins TRBV18 to TRBJ1-4, with D tentatively TRBD1 (5 bases). The CDR3 consists of 15 residues. CDR1 is KGHSH, CDR2 LQKENI, per germline. V lost 3 bases, J lost 8 bases, and 16 bases lay in between.

The table lists this clone with a count of one. The rearrangement uses TRBV15 and TRBJ2-2; D perhaps matches TRBD1 (5 bases). CDR1 LNHNV and CDR2 YYDKDF come from the germline V gene (reference sequence). The CDR3 has 14 amino acids. The V gene lost 1 base and the J gene lost 4 bases, with 7 bases spanning the gap. DNA for the CDR3: TGTGCCACCAGCAGAGGACAGACCACCGGGGAGCTGTTTTTT. Translation gives CATSRGQTTGELFF.

The chain is built from TRBV28 and TRBJ1-3; D gene uncertain. In germline, CDR1 is MDHEN, CDR2 SYDVKM. There are 15 residues in the CDR3. V lost 4 bases and J 3 bases, leaving 13 bases between the germline ends. CDR3 protein: CASSSMLGGGNTIYF. The CDR3 region has the DNA TGTGCCAGCAGTTCCATGCTCGGCGGTGGAAACACCATATATTTT. Variable domain in full (rest from reference TRBV28 and TRBJ1-3): DVKVTQSSRYLVKRTGEKVFLECVQDMDHENMFWYRQDPGLGLRLIYFSYDVKMKEKGDIPEGYSVSREKKERFSLILESASTNQTSMYLCASSSMLGGGNTIYFGEGSWLTVV.

V and J are TRBV6-4 and TRBJ2-2, with D unresolved. CDR3 length: 15 residues. Germline lookup yields CDR1 MRHNA and CDR2 SNTAGT. Trimming shortened V by 0 bases and J by 3 bases, and 8 bases separated the two germline ends. In nucleotides, the CDR3 is TGTGCCAGCAGTGACTCGAGAACAGACACCGGGGAGCTGTTTTTT. Encoded protein: CASSDSRTDTGELFF.

V is TRBV7-9 and J is TRBJ2-3; a weak D match, TRBD2 (6 bases). CDR1 and CDR2 (germline): SEHNR, FQNEAQ (reference sequence). The V gene lost 11 bases and the J gene lost 3 bases, with 15 bases spanning the gap. The CDR3 sequence is 13 residues long. The CDR3 is CAPSSVSTDTQYF. CDR3 DNA sequence: TGTGCCCCCTCTAGCGTTTCGACAGATACGCAGTATTTT.

The J gene is TRBJ2-7, the V gene TRBV12-5; D gene ambiguous. V shed 2 bases and J shed 7 bases, with 15 bases lying between them. The CDR3 is 14 amino acids. The germline CDR1 and CDR2 sequences are LGHNT and FRNRAP. The CDR3 here is CASGLPVSPREQYF. DNA of the CDR3: TGTGCTAGTGGTTTGCCTGTCTCACCCAGGGAGCAGTACTTC.

There are a few counts of this clone. This chain joins TRBV5-5 and TRBJ1-1, with a tentative D call TRBD1 (6 bases). V lost 3 bases, J lost 1 base, and 16 bases lay in between. CDR3 length equals 16 residues. CDR1 and CDR2 (germline): SGHKS, YYEKEE (reference sequence). CDR3 nucleotide sequence: TGTGCCAGCAGCTCACGAGGGGGGGCAGCGAACACTGAAGCTTTCTTT. Translation gives CASSSRGGAANTEAFF. The full variable domain, rest sourced from reference TRBV5-5 and TRBJ1-1, is DAGVTQSPTHLIKTRGQQVTLRCSPISGHKSVSWYQQVLGQGPQFIFQYYEKEERGRGNFPDRFSARQFPNYSSELNVNALLLGDSALYLCASSSRGGAANTEAFFGQGTRLTVV.

The chain links TRBV18 to TRBJ1-1; the D is unclear. Deletions cut 3 bases from V and 3 bases from J, with 8 bases between. Per germline, CDR1 KGHSH and CDR2 LQKENI. The CDR3 extends over 13 amino acids. CDR3 protein: CASSPSIDTEAFF. The CDR3 bases are TGTGCCAGCTCACCGTCGATTGACACTGAAGCTTTCTTT.

As DNA, the CDR3 is TGTGCCAGCAGCACAATACAAAACACCATATATTTT. Residues: CASSTIQNTIYF. The chain employs TRBV2 and TRBJ1-3; D gene unclear. The CDR3 is 12 residues long. Germline assignment: CDR1 SNHLY and CDR2 FYNNEI. Trimming took off 6 bases at V and 6 bases at J, with 9 bases between the two ends.

V and J are TRBV10-3 and TRBJ2-3; 11 bases are a match to TRBD2. V was clipped by 10 bases and J by 3 bases; unmatched bases: 6. CDR1 and CDR2 from the germline V gene are ENHRY and SYGVKD. CDR3 length: 14 amino acids. The CDR3 DNA sequence: TGTGCCACGAAGACTAGCGGGGTGACAGATACGCAGTATTTT. This translates into CATKTSGVTDTQYF.

The rearrangement links TRBV10-3 to TRBJ1-5; D ambiguous. Germline CDR1 and CDR2: ENHRY and SYGVKD. With 4 bases removed from V and 7 bases from J, the gap between germline ends came to 11 bases. CDR3 length: 13 amino acids. The CDR3 DNA follows: TGTGCCATCAGTGCTTTAAGTAGCCAGCCCCAGCATTTT. Its translation: CAISALSSQPQHF.

A few counts support this clone. The rearrangement joins TRBV10-3 to TRBJ2-7; D tentatively reads TRBD1 or TRBD2 (6 bases each). V was trimmed by 7 bases and J by 0 bases, leaving 13 bases between them. The CDR3 consists of 14 residues. From germline, CDR1 is ENHRY and CDR2 SYGVKD. CDR3 DNA sequence: TGTGCCATCATGGGGGCGGGGAGCTCCTACGAGCAGTACTTC. Its translation is CAIMGAGSSYEQYF.

The rearrangement joins TRBV3-1 (or the pseudogene TRBV3-2) to TRBJ1-3; no definite D call. CDR1 LGHDT and CDR2 YNNKEL come from the germline V gene (reference sequence). The V end lost 1 base, the J end lost 0 bases, and 16 bases lay between the germline ends. The length of the CDR3 is 18 residues. CDR3 region: CASSQVGFGRSSGNTIYF. CDR3 sequence (DNA): TGTGCCAGCAGCCAAGTTGGTTTCGGGAGAAGCTCTGGAAACACCATATATTTT.

The chain joins TRBV27 to TRBJ2-1; TRBD2 matches 10 bases. Trimming took 5 bases from V and 0 from J; bases not matched to a gene: 4. The CDR3 sequence is 16 residues long. CDR1 is MNHEY and CDR2 is SMNVEV in the germline V gene (reference sequence). CDR3 DNA: TGTGCCAGCAGTCTCAGACTAGCGGGCTCCTACAATGAGCAGTTCTTC. Amino acids: CASSLRLAGSYNEQFF.

This chain connects TRBV6-1 to TRBJ1-1; unclear D gene. This CDR3 comprises 13 residues. Germline loops: CDR1 MNHNS, CDR2 SASEGT. With 2 bases removed from V and 5 bases from J, the gap between germline ends came to 9 bases. CDR3 sequence reads: CASSERWETEAFF. DNA of the CDR3: TGTGCCAGCAGTGAAAGATGGGAGACTGAAGCTTTCTTT.

V and J are TRBV28 and TRBJ1-6; possibly TRBD1 for D (6 bases). With 6 bases removed from V and 8 bases from J, the gap between germline ends came to 17 bases. CDR3 length: 15 amino acids. Per germline, CDR1 MDHEN and CDR2 SYDVKM. The DNA of the CDR3 is TGTGCCAGCAGACTACCCGGACAGTTCCATTCACCCCTCCACTTT. This encodes CASRLPGQFHSPLHF.

The genes are TRBV2 and TRBJ1-1; 7 bases are a match to TRBD1. V trimming: 1 base; J trimming: 3 bases; junction bases outside the gene matches: 8. This CDR3 spans 16 amino acids. Germline loops: CDR1 SNHLY, CDR2 FYNNEI. CDR3 sequence: CASSEGLSRGDTEAFF. DNA for the CDR3: TGTGCCAGCAGTGAAGGGCTTTCCAGGGGGGACACTGAAGCTTTCTTT.

This clone is a singleton in its sample. V and J are TRBV19 and TRBJ2-1; 12 bases align to TRBD2. The germline V gene has CDR1 LNHDA and CDR2 SQIVND (reference sequence). This CDR3 is built from 17 residues. Trimming removed 3 bases from V and 10 bases from J; junction bases left unmatched: 13. Here the CDR3 reads CASSIRLAGASPREQFF. As DNA, the CDR3 is TGTGCCAGTAGTATTAGACTAGCGGGGGCCTCCCCGCGGGAGCAGTTCTTC.

The rearrangement joins TRBV3-1 (or the pseudogene TRBV3-2) to TRBJ2-3, with TRBD1 matching over 7 bases. Germline V CDR1 and CDR2: LGHDT, YNNKEL (reference sequence). Trimming took 4 bases from V and 5 from J; bases not matched to a gene: 12. CDR3 size: 16 residues. CDR3 protein: CASSLNTGRGQDTQYF. The CDR3 coding sequence is TGTGCCAGCAGCCTAAACACGGGTAGGGGGCAAGATACGCAGTATTTT.